This is a list of T cell receptor beta chains from one sample in a study of cytomegalovirus exposure and HLA in healthy donors. Sequenced by immunoSEQ multiplex PCR; TCRdb stores in-frame clones only, minus some. The top ten clones hold 8% to 9.5% of a sample with 150,000 or so clones, about 91% of them seen once. Sequencing was performed on PBMCs. Receptors were obtained from a woman aged 18-30 years in good health and CMV-seropositive. Both conserved end residues are trimmed from each CDR3. A D gene is named only where the DNA matches it firmly. Size values are once, few and many counts, or a class for expanded clones, and some rows have none.

>-|TRBJ2-3|TRBV9|-
ASSVEGLANTDTQY
>-|TRBJ2-1|TRBV4-2|TRBD1
ASSQGDRKQF
>-|TRBJ1-2|TRBV5-1|-
ASSLADSYGYT
>-|TRBJ2-2|TRBV7-3|-
ASSLQTGELF
>-|TRBJ1-3|TRBV9|-
ASSVGRRSGNTIY
>-|TRBJ1-3|TRBV4-2|TRBD1
ASSQGTLKGTGGFGNTIY
>-|TRBJ2-3|TRBV7-8|TRBD2
ASSSSGLAKDTQY
>-|TRBJ1-5|TRBV6-5|-
ASSLGQNQPQH
>-|TRBJ2-7|TRBV19|TRBD2
ASSTSGGTSYEQY
>few|TRBJ1-5|TRBV28|-
ASSPSVRGNQPQH
>-|TRBJ2-1|TRBV6-1|TRBD1
ASSDIRTGGDEQF
>-|TRBJ1-6|TRBV7-6|TRBD1
ASSLGQGSNSPLH
>-|TRBJ1-5|TRBV6-5|-
ASSSPASGEPQH
>-|TRBJ2-3|TRBV5-4|TRBD2
ASSSSLAGLGDTQY
>-|TRBJ2-2|TRBV19|-
ASSIDPGTSNTGELF
>-|TRBJ1-1|TRBV4-2|-
ASSLVTEAF
>-|TRBJ1-5|TRBV10-3|-
AISESEATSQPQH
>-|TRBJ1-5|TRBV2|-
ASSGVGGNQPQH
>-|TRBJ1-2|TRBV7-2|TRBD1
ASSPSGGYGYT
>-|TRBJ1-1|TRBV6-5|-
ASSYRMNTEAF
>once|TRBJ2-7|TRBV7-9|-
ASSLATRDEQY
>-|TRBJ2-2|TRBV19|-
ASTSGGSTGELF
>once|TRBJ1-3|TRBV27|-
ASKEGATGNTIY
>few|TRBJ1-3|TRBV6-5|-
ATGDQGGNTIY
>-|TRBJ1-2|TRBV10-3|-
AITGKGGELGNYGYT
>-|TRBJ1-1|TRBV28|-
ASSVETRGTEAF